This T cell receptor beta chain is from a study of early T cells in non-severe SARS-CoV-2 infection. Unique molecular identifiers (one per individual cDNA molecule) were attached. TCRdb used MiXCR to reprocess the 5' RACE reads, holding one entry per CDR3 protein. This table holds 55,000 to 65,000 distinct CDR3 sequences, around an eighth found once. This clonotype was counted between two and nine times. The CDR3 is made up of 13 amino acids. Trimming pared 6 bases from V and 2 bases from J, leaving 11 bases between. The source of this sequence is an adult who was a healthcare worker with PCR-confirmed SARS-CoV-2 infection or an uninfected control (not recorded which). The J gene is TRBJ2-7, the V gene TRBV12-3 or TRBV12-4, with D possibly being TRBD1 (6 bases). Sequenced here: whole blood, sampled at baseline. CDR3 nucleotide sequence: TGTGCCAGCAGCCATGGACAGACCTACGAGCAGTACTTC. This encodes CASSHGQTYEQYF.